This note documents a single T cell receptor beta chain sequence. Its antigen is still unknown. The data are from a study of cytomegalovirus exposure and HLA in healthy donors. Study-level points and caveats: An analysis was carried out later, and it reportedly showed fewer N-insertions in an Asian-associated ancestry cluster than the approximately 610-donor mean. An analysis done earlier found most TCR beta V segments productive about 87% or about 30% of the time.

The PCR had 60 Vbeta and 13 Jbeta primers. Clones were sequenced by immunoSEQ multiplex PCR, and TCRdb holds only the in-frame ones, with some missing. The clone table shows about 100,000 clones, with the ten largest holding about 0.59%. The germline gives CDR1 SGHTA, CDR2 FQGTGA. The CDR3 length is 14 residues. V shed 4 bases, J shed 8 bases, and the junction held 8 bases outside the gene matches. The chain carries TRBV7-3 and TRBJ2-1; 7 nucleotides agree with TRBD2. This clonotype was obtained from a man aged 45 to 65 in good health and CMV-seronegative. Sequencing used PBMCs. The CDR3 protein is CASSSIGREHEQFF. CDR3 DNA: TGTGCCAGCAGCTCAATCGGGCGGGAGCATGAGCAGTTCTTC.